This T cell receptor beta chain appears in the sequencing data of a study of blood T cell repertoires in COVID-19. Repertoires were generated with immunoSEQ multiplex PCR, while TCRdb's copy carries only in-frame clones and drops some. Counted here are some 190,000 clones, 82% occurring once; the ten biggest clones make up around 7.8%. The CDR3 sequence is 15 residues long. Germline V gene sequence: CDR1 SGHTA, CDR2 FQGNSA. V lost 1 base to trimming and J lost 2 bases, with 10 bases between them. Patients in Seattle were enrolled during active infection, then followed longitudinally. This clone was seen a single time.

The chain links TRBV7-2 to TRBJ2-3; possible D gene TRBD2, 5 bases. Sample: peripheral blood. This TCR was sampled from a woman aged 55 to 70 with COVID-19, enrolled during active disease. CDR3 bases: TGTGCCAGCAGCTTAGGGACTCGACACACAGATACGCAGTATTTT. The encoded protein is CASSLGTRHTDTQYF.